The 24 T cell receptor beta chains listed next were all sequenced from one sample in a study of Ad26.COV2.S vaccination and SARS-CoV-2 variants (dated by TCRdb to the early 2020s). This sample's treatment or condition label indicates: about 20 received Ad26.COV2.S at low or high dose, single or two shots; roughly five received placebo; per-sample allocation not given. For vaccine and placebo recipients, repertoires were sequenced using samples collected on day 63 after the first injection. Receptors were amplified or captured by the immunoSEQ multiplex PCR assay. The table was pulled from immuneACCESS by TCRdb, which kept in-frame rearrangements only. Such tables lose some clones; where checked, under half of the loss comes from unresolved V genes, and the rest has no known cause. The sample yields some 240,000 clones; around 90% were counted once. Less than 3.5% of the sample is in the top ten clones.

The material sequenced was peripheral blood, taken in a trial of Ad26.COV2.S vaccine versus placebo. These receptors came from a person between 18 and 60 years old who received the Ad26.COV2.S COVID-19 vaccine or a placebo.

This chain connects TRBV19 to TRBJ1-5; unclear D gene. Germline lookup yields CDR1 LNHDA and CDR2 SQIVND (reference sequence). V was cut by 2 bases and J by 9 bases, with 8 bases left in between. The CDR3 runs to 12 residues. CDR3 in amino acids: CASSIRLSPQHF. CDR3 nucleotides: TGTGCCAGTAGTATACGCCTCTCGCCCCAGCATTTT.

The rearrangement joins TRBV15 to TRBJ1-5; TRBD1 matches at 7 bases. The junction had 8 bases not matched to a gene; V was cut back by 0 bases and J by 6 bases. Germline assignment: CDR1 LNHNV and CDR2 YYDKDF (reference sequence). The CDR3 has 16 amino acids. The CDR3 loop reads CATSRETGAVSQPQHF. The CDR3 DNA follows: TGTGCCACCAGCAGAGAAACAGGGGCGGTAAGTCAGCCCCAGCATTTT.

The gene calls are TRBV4-1 and TRBJ1-1; D gene uncertain. CDR3 length equals 15 residues. Germline-derived CDR1 and CDR2 are MGHRA and YSYEKL. V lost 4 bases and J lost 0, with 12 bases in between. The CDR3 bases are TGCGCCAGCAGCCTAGATTCAGCTATGAACACTGAAGCTTTCTTT. This encodes CASSLDSAMNTEAFF.

V usage is TRBV20-1 and J usage is TRBJ2-7; D may be TRBD1 (6 bases). Germline V CDR1 and CDR2: DFQATT, SNEGSKA (reference sequence). The CDR3 runs to 11 residues. Trimming took 6 bases from V and 9 from J, leaving 15 bases between them. CDR3 amino acids: CSATTGRWQYV. The DNA of the CDR3 is TGCAGTGCAACGACAGGCCGTTGGCAGTACGTC.

The V gene is TRBV21-1, the J gene TRBJ1-2. TRBV21-1 is termed a pseudogene. The CDR3 consists of 16 residues. The CDR3 coding sequence is TGTGCTAGCAGCAAAGCCCCCCTTGGGGGGGACCATGGCTACACCTTC. This codes for CASSKAPLGGDHGYTF.

The genes are TRBV7-8 and TRBJ1-4; perhaps TRBD1 as D (5 bases). The CDR3 is 15 amino acids. Trimming took off 3 bases at V and 4 bases at J, with 12 bases between the two ends. Germline V lookup: CDR1 SGHVS, CDR2 FQNEAQ. CDR3 in DNA: TGTGCCAGCAGCTTGGGAGGGGCCCTTAATGAAAAACTGTTTTTT. This gives the protein CASSLGGALNEKLFF.

CDR3 residues: CASSQTGGTEAFF. DNA for the CDR3: TGTGCCAGTAGCCAAACAGGGGGCACTGAAGCTTTCTTT. The chain is built from TRBV19 and TRBJ1-1; 8 bases align to TRBD1. The junction had 4 bases not matched to a gene; V was cut back by 6 bases and J by 4 bases. The CDR3 runs 13 residues. CDR1 is LNHDA, CDR2 SQIVND, per germline (reference sequence).

The chain carries TRBV18 and TRBJ1-1; D not resolved. CDR1 is KGHSH, CDR2 LQKENI, per germline. Trimming shortened V by 4 bases and J by 1 base, and 16 bases separated the two germline ends. The CDR3 has 16 residues. CDR3 in amino acids: CASSQRAAGENTEAFF. The CDR3 DNA is TGTGCCAGCTCACAACGTGCGGCCGGGGAGAACACTGAAGCTTTCTTT.

This chain links TRBV5-1 with TRBJ2-5; 8 bases are shared with TRBD2. Germline V gene data show CDR1 as SGHRS and CDR2 as YFSETQ. V gave up 6 bases and J gave up 4 bases; unmatched junction bases: 14. The CDR3 is 16 amino acids. CDR3 loop: CASTGLAGNRLETQYF. The CDR3 DNA sequence: TGCGCCAGCACAGGACTAGCTGGCAATCGTCTAGAGACCCAGTACTTC.

V gene TRBV5-1 combines with J gene TRBJ2-7; perhaps TRBD2 as D (6 bases). Trimming shortened V by 1 base and J by 0 bases, and 8 bases separated the two germline ends. Germline V lookup: CDR1 SGHRS, CDR2 YFSETQ. The CDR3 length is 14 residues. CDR3 protein: CASSLSGVSYEQYV. The CDR3 DNA reads TGCGCCAGCAGCTTGTCGGGGGTCTCCTACGAGCAGTACGTC.

This chain links TRBV5-8 with TRBJ1-1; 7 nucleotides line up with TRBD1. From germline, CDR1 is SGHTS and CDR2 YDEGEE. The CDR3 consists of 14 residues. After removal of 0 bases from V and 4 bases from J, the junction contained 3 bases not matched to a gene. The CDR3 nucleotides read TGTGCCAGCAGCTTGGGACAGGGAGGCACTGAAGCTTTCTTT. As protein: CASSLGQGGTEAFF.

This clone was seen many times. The rearrangement links TRBV4-2 to TRBJ2-1, with D possibly TRBD1 on 7 matching bases. Trimming removed 4 bases at V and 7 bases at J, with 20 bases between. This CDR3 is 16 amino acids long. Germline V CDR1 and CDR2: LGHNA, YNFKEQ. The CDR3, as DNA: TGTGCCAGCAGCCCAGGGGGGCCAGAAGCGAGAAATGAGCAGTTCTTC. It encodes CASSPGGPEARNEQFF.

The V and J genes are TRBV5-8 and TRBJ2-3, with 9 bases that match TRBD2. The germline V gene has CDR1 SGHTS and CDR2 YDEGEE. CDR3 length: 16 amino acids. V shed 0 bases, J shed 3 bases, and the junction held 5 bases outside the gene matches. In DNA, the CDR3 is TGTGCCAGCAGCTTGGGCATAAGCGGGGGGACAGATACGCAGTATTTT. It codes for CASSLGISGGTDTQYF.

The chain is built from TRBV6-2 or TRBV6-3 and TRBJ2-5; 9 bases fit TRBD2. The junction had 9 bases not matched to a gene; V was cut back by 5 bases and J by 2 bases. In germline, CDR1 is MNHEY, CDR2 SVGEGT. This CDR3 contains 16 residues. The CDR3 spells CASSISPTSGQETQYF. The CDR3 coding sequence is TGTGCCAGCAGTATTTCCCCGACTAGCGGACAAGAGACCCAGTACTTC.

The chain has TRBV6-1 and TRBJ2-7; 11 bases are shared with TRBD1. This CDR3 has 16 residues. Germline lookup yields CDR1 MNHNS and CDR2 SASEGT. Trimming removed 1 base from V and 7 bases from J; junction bases left unmatched: 9. CDR3 coding DNA: TGTGCCAGCAGTGAAGGGGGAGGACAGGGGGCGACAGAGCAGTACTTC. Translating it yields CASSEGGGQGATEQYF.

The J gene is TRBJ2-1, the V gene TRBV5-4, with TRBD1 matching 7 bases. Germline V gene sequence: CDR1 SGHNT, CDR2 YYREEE (reference sequence). J gave up 8 bases and V 3 bases, and 14 bases lay outside the gene matches. This CDR3 is 16 amino acids long. The CDR3 sequence: CASSSLERGRLHEQFF. CDR3 DNA sequence: TGTGCCAGCAGCTCCTTAGAAAGGGGGCGCTTGCATGAGCAGTTCTTC.

This clone was found once. CDR3 sequence (DNA): TGTGCCAGCAGTGAGAAGTACCGGGGGCGGAATCAGCCCCAGCATTTT. Amino acid sequence: CASSEKYRGRNQPQHF. The rearrangement joins TRBV2 to TRBJ1-5; maybe TRBD1 (6 bases). The germline V gene encodes CDR1 SNHLY and CDR2 FYNNEI. The CDR3 sequence is 16 residues long. V lost 3 bases, J lost 4 bases, and 16 bases lay in between.

The V and J genes are TRBV4-2 and TRBJ1-4; D is perhaps TRBD1 (5 bases). There are 14 residues in the CDR3. Trimming pared 1 base from V and 5 bases from J, leaving 8 bases between. Germline V gene lookup returns CDR1 LGHNA and CDR2 YNFKEQ. The CDR3 DNA reads TGTGCCAGCAGCCAAGGGGGCCTGAATGAAAAACTGTTTTTT. Residues: CASSQGGLNEKLFF.

This sequence joins TRBV3-1 (or the pseudogene TRBV3-2) and TRBJ2-1; unclear D gene. V was shortened by 1 base and J by 10 bases, with 14 bases between the two germline ends. From germline, CDR1 is LGHDT and CDR2 YNNKEL (reference sequence). The CDR3 has 14 residues. The CDR3 here is CASSQGALSREQFF. For the CDR3, the DNA is TGTGCCAGCAGCCAAGGAGCGTTATCAAGGGAGCAGTTCTTC.

This clone was seen once. The chain combines TRBV3-1 (or the pseudogene TRBV3-2) with TRBJ2-2, with D unresolved. From germline, CDR1 is LGHDT and CDR2 YNNKEL (reference sequence). The CDR3 runs 16 residues. V was shortened by 4 bases and J by 2 bases, with 14 bases between the two germline ends. The CDR3 DNA sequence: TGTGCCAGCAGCCTAATAGTCGGGTTTAACACCGGGGAGCTGTTTTTT. This sequence encodes CASSLIVGFNTGELFF.

J is TRBJ1-4 and V is TRBV19, with no clear D. This CDR3 has 15 residues. The V end lost 6 bases, the J end lost 4 bases, and 15 bases lay between the germline ends. CDR1 and CDR2 (germline): LNHDA, SQIVND (reference sequence). This chain's CDR3 is CASSPGIRRNEKLFF. CDR3 nucleotides: TGTGCCAGTAGCCCCGGGATCCGCCGTAATGAAAAACTGTTTTTT.

This chain links TRBV5-1 with TRBJ1-1, with TRBD1 identical over 9 bases. J lost 4 bases, V lost 6 bases, and 7 bases had no gene match. The CDR3 runs to 14 residues. Germline lookup yields CDR1 SGHRS and CDR2 YFSETQ. The CDR3 loop reads CASTGTGGVTEAFF. The CDR3 bases are TGCGCCAGCACAGGAACAGGGGGCGTCACTGAAGCTTTCTTT.

The chain employs TRBV19 and TRBJ2-3; unclear D gene. V lost 3 bases to trimming and J lost 4 bases, with 8 bases between them. Germline-derived CDR1 and CDR2 are LNHDA and SQIVND (reference sequence). This CDR3 has 13 residues. CDR3 DNA sequence: TGTGCCAGTAGTATTTATACCGCAGATACGCAGTATTTT. Translation: CASSIYTADTQYF.

The chain recombines TRBV27 with TRBJ1-1, with 9 bases lining up with TRBD1. This CDR3 is 16 amino acids long. Trimming removed 5 bases from V and 3 bases from J; junction bases left unmatched: 10. The germline V gene has CDR1 MNHEY and CDR2 SMNVEV (reference sequence). CDR3 DNA: TGTGCCAGCAGTCTTCGTACGTGGACAGGGGACACTGAAGCTTTCTTT. Its translation: CASSLRTWTGDTEAFF.